This T cell receptor (beta chain) came from a study of early T cells in non-severe SARS-CoV-2 infection (dated by TCRdb to about 2021). In terms of the full investigation: Because TCR sequencing was done on bulk RNA from unsorted whole blood, the alpha and beta chains could not be paired. General study outcomes and caveats: Matching against VDJdb was skewed toward anti-spike CD8 responses, likely underestimated virus-specific expansions, and missed private and CD4 specificities.

This clonotype occurred a few times. Its recognized antigen is unknown. Base-call qualities are not available, and no considerably larger clone is one nucleotide away. Library generation was performed with 5' RACE. These reads were obtained on a NextSeq 500. The TCR library protocol attached unique molecular identifiers to individual cDNA molecules to correct for sequencing error and PCR bias. Sequencing covered both TCR alpha and beta chains, and within each sample the abundances of alpha and beta sequences were tightly co-correlated. As for the authors' bioinformatics: V gene, J gene and CDR3 annotation of TCR sequences was performed with Decombinator V4. TCRs were defined as expanded if a significant change between any two time points was detected under a Poisson model with p below 0.0001. TCR abundances were normalised to the total number of TCRs sequenced per sample and were expressed as counts per million. TRAV1-2 paired with TRAJ12, TRAJ20 or TRAJ33 defined MAIT TCRs, while TRAV10 paired with TRAJ18 defined iNKT TCRs. A search of VDJdb, accessed on 1 November 2021, was run for TCRs annotated to CMV, EBV and SARS-CoV-2, with TCRs annotated for multiple antigens excluded. TCRdb trimmed the raw reads at Q25, called clones with MiXCR and kept productive beta chains. Rows merge per CDR3 protein into single entries with the most common DNA and genes. These V and J calls derive from TCRdb rather than the authors' analysis. This sample comprises 55,000 to 70,000 distinct CDR3 sequences, around 13% of them detected only once. Over 1% of the sample is in the top ten clones.

According to the germline V gene, CDR1 reads MNHNS and CDR2 reads SASEGT. Trimming takes 2 bases off V and 9 bases off J; junction bases not matched to a gene: 12. The cysteine opens and the phenylalanine closes a CDR3 of 16 amino acids. The entry retains the CDR3 DNA only, 48 bases that are in frame from base 1. The study was a case-control design nested within a healthcare worker cohort in London, UK, with weekly nasopharyngeal swab PCR tests and blood sampling. Between 23 and 31 March 2020, the week of the UK lockdown, healthcare workers were enrolled and then followed up weekly for as long as 16 weeks.

The clonotype comes from an adult who was a healthcare worker with PCR-confirmed SARS-CoV-2 infection or an uninfected control (not recorded which). The donor label of this sample is uncertain. The chain links TRBV6-1 with TRBJ2-1; TRBD2 lines up with 8 middle nucleotides. Source: whole blood, taken at baseline. The DNA sequence is as follows: TGTGCCAGCAGTGAACGATATCGGAGCGGGGGCGGTGAGCAGTTCTTC. Its amino acids are CASSERYRSGGGEQFF.